Shown below are 31 T cell receptor beta chains from a single sample sequenced in a study of control samples from healthy donors and cancer patients. Generated by immunoSEQ multiplex PCR, the TCRdb table keeps only in-frame clones and is missing some. The sample records about 140,000 clones, about nine tenths being singletons. The sample consisted of blood. The receptors here all came from a man aged 25-40 years in good health.

This clone was counted only a few times. The chain recombines TRBV5-1 with TRBJ2-5; D is uncertain. The V and J ends lost 0 bases and 1 base respectively, with 7 bases between them. The germline V gene has CDR1 SGHRS and CDR2 YFSETQ. This CDR3 comprises 14 residues. The CDR3 DNA reads TGCGCCAGCAGCTTGGCCCGCCCCCAAGAGACCCAGTACTTC. Translation gives CASSLARPQETQYF.

The chain carries TRBV21-1 and TRBJ2-2; the table's D call of TRBD1 was not tested on the DNA. TRBV21-1 is a recognized pseudogene. There are 15 residues in the CDR3. This CDR3 reads CASSTGRRRAGELFF. The CDR3 coding sequence is TGTGCCAGCAGCACCGGAAGGCGCAGGGCCGGGGAGCTGTTTTTT.

This rearrangement joins TRBV30 to TRBJ2-1; 10 nucleotides match TRBD1. J lost 15 bases, V lost 2 bases, and 7 bases had no gene match. Looked up from germline, CDR1 is GTSNPN and CDR2 is SVGIG (reference sequence). The CDR3 length is 12 residues. The CDR3 nucleotides read TGTGCCTGGAGTCAAGGACAGGGGGTTCTGTTCTTC. Its protein product is CAWSQGQGVLFF.

This clone was counted a few times. The sample holds other DNA sequences that translate to the same CDR3. This chain joins TRBV6-1 and TRBJ1-5, with D unclear. With 3 bases removed from V and 6 bases from J, the gap between germline ends came to 3 bases. Germline V CDR1 and CDR2: MNHNS, SASEGT. The CDR3 loop spans 11 amino acids. The CDR3 sequence: CASSESQPQHF. CDR3 DNA sequence: TGTGCCAGCAGTGAGAGTCAGCCCCAGCATTTT.

The gene calls are TRBV14 and TRBJ2-3, with D perhaps matching TRBD1 (5 bases). This CDR3 has 14 amino acids. The V gene lost 1 base and the J gene lost 2 bases, with 7 bases spanning the gap. Germline V gene sequence: CDR1 SGHDN, CDR2 FVKESK. The chain's CDR3 is CASSQARDTDTQYF. The CDR3 DNA reads TGTGCCAGCAGCCAAGCCAGGGACACAGATACGCAGTATTTT. Looking up the rest from reference TRBV14 and TRBJ2-3 gives the full variable domain: EAGVTQFPSHSVIEKGQTVTLRCDPISGHDNLYWYRRVMGKEIKFLLHFVKESKQDESGMPNNRFLAERTGGTYSTLKVQPAELEDSGVYFCASSQARDTDTQYFGPGTRLTVL.

Points on this clone: A junction end diverges from the germline sequence, so it may reflect a read error. This chain uses TRBV7-9 with TRBJ1-2; possibly TRBD1 for D (5 bases). Germline assignment: CDR1 SEHNR and CDR2 FQNEAQ (reference sequence). The CDR3 loop spans 13 amino acids. The CDR3 spells CASTLGLGVGYTF. The CDR3 nucleotides are TGTGCCAGCACCTTAGGTTTAGGGGTCGGCTACACCTTC.

This clone was counted a single time. An end of the junction does not agree with germline; a read error may underlie this. The same CDR3 arises from other DNA sequences in this sample as well. V and J are TRBV7-2 and TRBJ2-6; D is possibly TRBD2 (5 bases). The germline gives CDR1 SGHTA, CDR2 FQGNSA. This CDR3 comprises 17 residues. The CDR3 region has the DNA TGTGCCAGCAGTTTAGAGGGTTTGGCGTCTGGGGCCAACGTCCTGACTTTC. Its translation is CASSLEGLASGANVLTF.

This chain joins TRBV5-6 and TRBJ1-2, with D possibly matching TRBD1 (6 bases). V gave up 3 bases and J gave up 0 bases, with 12 bases separating them. The germline CDR1 and CDR2 sequences are SGHDT and YYEEEE. This CDR3 spans 15 amino acids. The CDR3 DNA is TGTGCCAGCAGCTACCCGACAGGAGCTAACTATGGCTACACCTTC. It specifies CASSYPTGANYGYTF.

The chain joins TRBV7-9 to TRBJ1-1, with 7 bases that match TRBD1. The V and J ends lost 6 bases and 0 bases, in that order; junction bases with no gene match: 7. Per germline, CDR1 SEHNR and CDR2 FQNEAQ (reference sequence). The CDR3 sequence is 15 residues long. CDR3 nucleotide sequence: TGTGCCAGCAGATCCGCCGGGACAGTGAACACTGAAGCTTTCTTT. Amino acids: CASRSAGTVNTEAFF. Full variable domain (missing parts from reference TRBV7-9 and TRBJ1-1): DTGVSQNPRHKITKRGQNVTFRCDPISEHNRLYWYRQTLGQGPEFLTYFQNEAQLEKSRLLSDRFSAERPKGSFSTLEIQRTEQGDSAMYLCASRSAGTVNTEAFFGQGTRLTVV.

V gene TRBV9 combines with J gene TRBJ1-4; D is undetermined. CDR1 and CDR2 (germline): SGDLS, YYNGEE. The V end lost 0 bases, the J end lost 7 bases, and 7 bases lay between the germline ends. This CDR3 has 13 residues. The CDR3 nucleotides read TGTGCCAGCAGCGTAGGGGGAGCTGAAAAACTGTTTTTT. Translation: CASSVGGAEKLFF. The variable domain in full, completed from reference TRBV9 and TRBJ1-4, reads DSGVTQTPKHLITATGQRVTLRCSPRSGDLSVYWYQQSLDQGLQFLIQYYNGEERAKGNILERFSAQQFPDLHSELNLSSLELGDSALYFCASSVGGAEKLFFGSGTQLSVL.

This chain links TRBV5-5 with TRBJ2-3, with D perhaps matching TRBD1 (6 bases). The length of the CDR3 is 14 residues. V gave up 2 bases and J gave up 4 bases, with 11 bases separating them. In germline, CDR1 is SGHKS, CDR2 YYEKEE (reference sequence). CDR3 sequence (DNA): TGTGCCAGCAGCTTCGGACAGACCGCAGATACGCAGTATTTT. Translating gives CASSFGQTADTQYF. Full variable domain (remainder filled in from reference TRBV5-5 and TRBJ2-3): DAGVTQSPTHLIKTRGQQVTLRCSPISGHKSVSWYQQVLGQGPQFIFQYYEKEERGRGNFPDRFSARQFPNYSSELNVNALLLGDSALYLCASSFGQTADTQYFGPGTRLTVL.

The V and J genes are TRBV3-1 (or the pseudogene TRBV3-2) and TRBJ1-6; maybe TRBD1 (6 bases). V shed 6 bases and J shed 7 bases, with 10 bases lying between them. Germline CDR1 and CDR2: LGHDT and YNNKEL (reference sequence). CDR3 length: 13 residues. CDR3 protein: CASRPTGNSPLHF. The CDR3 bases are TGTGCCAGCAGACCTACAGGGAATTCACCCCTCCACTTT.

This chain links TRBV19 with TRBJ2-7; the D gene is possibly TRBD2 (6 bases). CDR3 length equals 13 residues. Germline CDR1 and CDR2: LNHDA and SQIVND (reference sequence). Trimming shortened V by 0 bases and J by 5 bases, and 8 bases separated the two germline ends. CDR3 in DNA: TGTGCCAGTAGTATAGATTGGACTAACGAGCAGTACTTC. This codes for CASSIDWTNEQYF.

This clone was seen only a few times. The chain couples TRBV27 to TRBJ1-1, with D tentatively TRBD1 (5 bases). The germline CDR1 and CDR2 sequences are MNHEY and SMNVEV (reference sequence). Trimming removed 5 bases from V and 11 bases from J, with 15 bases in between. The CDR3 runs 12 residues. CDR3 coding DNA: TGTGCCAGCAGTCCAAGAGGCAGGGTGGCTTTCTTT. It translates to CASSPRGRVAFF.

The chain employs TRBV27 and TRBJ1-2; no reliable D call. The CDR3 extends over 15 amino acids. The germline V gene encodes CDR1 MNHEY and CDR2 SMNVEV (reference sequence). Trimming stripped 0 bases from V and 5 bases from J, with 13 bases between. The CDR3 nucleotides read TGTGCCAGCAGTTTATCGTGGAGGACTGCATATGGCTACACCTTC. It is translated as CASSLSWRTAYGYTF.

The chain combines TRBV2 with TRBJ2-1; 12 bases align to TRBD2. This CDR3 is 16 amino acids long. Germline trimming cut 0 bases from V and 6 bases from J; bases unmatched to any gene: 3. The V gene's germline CDR1 is SNHLY and CDR2 FYNNEI. CDR3 in DNA: TGTGCCAGCAGTGAAGCGCCGACTAGCGGGAGCAATGAGCAGTTCTTC. This codes for CASSEAPTSGSNEQFF.

The chain carries TRBV20-1 and TRBJ2-5, with a weak D call TRBD1 (6 bases). There are 14 residues in the CDR3. Germline V lookup: CDR1 DFQATT, CDR2 SNEGSKA (reference sequence). The V end was cut by 6 bases, the J end by 4 bases, with 18 bases between. Here the CDR3 reads CSASQLTGGETQYF. DNA for the CDR3: TGCAGTGCCAGTCAGTTGACAGGTGGAGAGACCCAGTACTTC.

V and J are TRBV6-5 and TRBJ2-1; tentatively, D is TRBD2 (5 bases). The CDR3 has 13 residues. Trimming removed 3 bases at V and 8 bases at J, with 11 bases between. Germline loops: CDR1 MNHEY, CDR2 SVGAGI. The CDR3 DNA reads as TGTGCCAGCAGTTATTCGACTATCTATGAGCAGTTCTTC. Translated: CASSYSTIYEQFF.

The gene calls are TRBV5-1 and TRBJ2-1; the match to TRBD2 covers 9 bases. The length of the CDR3 is 15 residues. CDR1 is SGHRS and CDR2 is YFSETQ in the germline V gene. V lost 4 bases to trimming and J lost 6 bases; unmatched junction nucleotides: 8. The CDR3 spells CASSAPGLAINEQFF. The CDR3 DNA reads TGCGCCAGCAGCGCACCGGGACTAGCAATCAATGAGCAGTTCTTC.

The chain employs TRBV6-5 and TRBJ2-1, with a possible D match to TRBD2 (6 bases). Per the germline V gene, CDR1 is MNHEY and CDR2 is SVGAGI. V lost 0 bases and J lost 12, with 18 bases in between. The CDR3 contains 15 residues. The CDR3 bases are TGTGCCAGCAGTTACTCCGCTGCGGGGCGTTGGGCGCAGTTCTTC. Its translation is CASSYSAAGRWAQFF.

The CDR3 DNA reads TGTGCCAGCAGCCTAACGCGGGGAAGGACTGAAGCTTTCTTT. This encodes CASSLTRGRTEAFF. V usage is TRBV28 and J usage is TRBJ1-1, with D unresolved. There are 14 residues in the CDR3. The germline CDR1 and CDR2 sequences are MDHEN and SYDVKM. V was cut by 6 bases and J by 5 bases, with 16 bases left in between.

J is TRBJ2-6 and V is TRBV5-1; 11 positions match TRBD1. This CDR3 spans 18 amino acids. Germline CDR1 is SGHRS and CDR2 is YFSETQ. V was clipped by 3 bases and J by 4 bases; unmatched bases: 9. The CDR3 DNA reads as TGCGCCAGCAGCTCTACTGGACAGGGGGCGCAAGGGGCCAACGTCCTGACTTTC. Encoded protein: CASSSTGQGAQGANVLTF.

The V and J genes are TRBV12-3 or TRBV12-4 and TRBJ2-7; D is unclear. There are 11 residues in the CDR3. The V and J ends lost 1 base and 8 bases respectively, with 6 bases between them. In DNA form, the CDR3 reads TGTGCCAGCAGTTTAGGTCAGAAGCAGTACTTC. Translation: CASSLGQKQYF.

The chain employs TRBV4-1 and TRBJ1-1; 8 positions match TRBD1. The trim removed 1 base at V and 5 bases at J, leaving 12 bases unmatched. Germline lookup yields CDR1 MGHRA and CDR2 YSYEKL. The CDR3 totals 17 residues. This chain's CDR3 is CASSQGGRGRFGTEAFF. The CDR3 DNA sequence: TGCGCCAGCAGCCAAGGGGGCAGGGGGCGGTTTGGGACTGAAGCTTTCTTT.

The V call is TRBV30, the J call TRBJ1-5; D not certain. Trimming took 4 bases from V and 6 from J, leaving 13 bases between them. Looked up from germline, CDR1 is GTSNPN and CDR2 is SVGIG (reference sequence). The CDR3 is 13 amino acids. CDR3 DNA sequence: TGTGCCTGGAATCAAGGGAACGGTCAGCCCCAGCATTTT. This codes for CAWNQGNGQPQHF.

This clone came up once. V and J are TRBV7-9 and TRBJ2-7; possibly TRBD1 for D (7 bases). The CDR3 has 15 residues. Trimming pared 1 base from V and 3 bases from J, leaving 13 bases between. Germline CDR1 and CDR2: SEHNR and FQNEAQ (reference sequence). The CDR3 nucleotides read TGTGCCAGCAGCTTAGTGGCAGGGGGGATCTACGAGCAGTACTTC. Its translation: CASSLVAGGIYEQYF. Filled out from reference TRBV7-9 and TRBJ2-7, the complete variable domain reads DTGVSQNPRHKITKRGQNVTFRCDPISEHNRLYWYRQTLGQGPEFLTYFQNEAQLEKSRLLSDRFSAERPKGSFSTLEIQRTEQGDSAMYLCASSLVAGGIYEQYFGPGTRLTVT.

The CDR3 reads CASSTLGGAHTEAFF. The DNA of the CDR3 is TGTGCCAGCAGCACACTAGGGGGGGCCCACACTGAAGCTTTCTTT. This sequence joins TRBV28 and TRBJ1-1; TRBD1 might be the D (6 bases). This CDR3 has 15 residues. Deletions cut 6 bases from V and 3 bases from J, with 17 bases between. CDR1 and CDR2 from the germline V gene are MDHEN and SYDVKM.

This chain joins TRBV5-4 and TRBJ1-2, with 9 positions matching TRBD1. The V gene's germline CDR1 is SGHNT and CDR2 YYREEE (reference sequence). After removal of 3 bases from V and 4 bases from J, the junction contained 10 bases not matched to a gene. This CDR3 has 16 amino acids. The CDR3 sequence: CASSSSLDRGGYGYTF. In nucleotides, the CDR3 is TGTGCCAGCAGCTCATCTTTGGACAGGGGAGGCTATGGCTACACCTTC.

V usage is TRBV5-8 and J usage is TRBJ1-4, with a possible D match to TRBD1 (5 bases). This CDR3 spans 14 amino acids. CDR1 is SGHTS, CDR2 YDEGEE, per germline. Trimming stripped 2 bases from V and 11 bases from J, with 16 bases between. The CDR3 bases are TGTGCCAGCAGCTTAGGGGAGTACCTGGGGAAACTGTTTTTT. Its translation: CASSLGEYLGKLFF.

Worth noting for this clone: One end of the junction fails to match germline, which may point to a read error. The rearrangement uses TRBV14 and TRBJ2-2; D gene unclear. The CDR3 consists of 14 residues. Germline CDR1 reads SGHDN; CDR2 reads FVKESK. In nucleotides, the CDR3 is TGTGCCAGCAGCCACAGAACGAAGACCGGGGAGCTGTTTTTT. This translates into CASSHRTKTGELFF.

This chain links TRBV2 with TRBJ2-5, with D possibly matching TRBD2 (6 bases). Trimming pared 1 base from V and 4 bases from J, leaving 10 bases between. CDR3 length: 14 amino acids. The germline gives CDR1 SNHLY, CDR2 FYNNEI. In nucleotides, the CDR3 is TGTGCCAGCAGTGAAGGGACTAACACAGAGACCCAGTACTTC. Amino acid sequence: CASSEGTNTETQYF.